Following are 26 T cell receptor beta chains from one sample sequenced in a study of T cell clonality in common variable immunodeficiency. The protocol was immunoSEQ multiplex PCR, while the TCRdb copy is restricted to in-frame clones and leaves out a portion. The table records approximately 44,000 clones without singletons, the ten largest covering more than 9%. Sequencing used peripheral blood mononuclear cells. All receptors come from a person aged 18-70 years in good health.

Comments on this clone: The read gets to within 3 residues of the CDR3 end, and the germline J gene fills in the rest. The identical CDR3 is also encoded by other nucleotide sequences in the sample. The chain is built from TRBV7-2 and TRBJ2-7; 8 bases line up with TRBD1. Germline-derived CDR1 and CDR2 are SGHTA and FQGNSA. V lost 9 bases, J lost 4 bases, and 8 bases stayed unmatched. This CDR3 contains 13 residues. CDR3 bases read: TGTGCCAGTAGCCGGGACAGGAAGTACGAG. Translation gives CASSRDRKYE. The entire CDR3 reads CASSRDRKYEQYF.

This clone was seen repeatedly, ten times or more. The sequenced part of the CDR3 DNA is TGTGCCAGCAGCTCAGGCGCAGGGGCCAAGGGCGGGGAG. As protein: CASSSGAGAKGGE. The full-length CDR3 reads as CASSSGAGAKGGELFF. The chain links TRBV5-4 to TRBJ2-2, with D perhaps matching TRBD1 (6 bases). Read data end 3 residues before the CDR3 end; the end is taken from the germline J gene. Between the trimmed V and J ends, which lost 3 bases and 7 bases, there was a span of 19 bases. The germline gives CDR1 SGHNT, CDR2 YYREEE (reference sequence). The CDR3 extends over 16 amino acids.

Ten or more counts support this clone. The CDR3 end lies 3 residues beyond the end of the read and is filled in from the germline J gene. This sample also contains other DNA sequences that code for the same CDR3. This chain connects TRBV20-1 to TRBJ1-3, with 9 bases identical to TRBD1. Looked up from germline, CDR1 is DFQATT and CDR2 is SNEGSKA (reference sequence). The CDR3 is 15 residues long. The J segment lost 8 bases and the V segment lost 0 bases, leaving 8 bases of the junction unmatched. CDR3 region: CSARDEGQGLYTIYF. The sequenced CDR3 bases are TGCAGTGCTAGAGATGAGGGACAGGGACTATACACC.

This clone has a count of ten or more. The missing CDR3 end, 3 residues past where the read stops, is filled in from the germline J gene. The J gene is TRBJ2-1, the V gene TRBV19, with D tentatively TRBD1 (6 bases). The CDR3 is 14 amino acids. CDR1 is LNHDA, CDR2 SQIVND, per germline (reference sequence). V gave up 3 bases and J gave up 4 bases, with 10 bases separating them. The CDR3 is CASSIGQSYNEQFF. The covered CDR3 bases are TGTGCCAGTAGTATTGGACAGTCATACAATGAG. Combining the CDR3 with reference TRBV19 and TRBJ2-1 gives the whole variable domain DGGITQSPKYLFRKEGQNVTLSCEQNLNHDAMYWYRQDPGQGLRLIYYSQIVNDFQKGDIAEGYSVSREKKESFPLTVTSAQKNPTAFYLCASSIGQSYNEQFFGPGTRLTVL.

This clone occurred many times. The CDR3 goes on 3 residues after the read ends, and that part is filled in from the germline J gene. V and J are TRBV2 and TRBJ1-2, with 8 positions matching TRBD1. Germline values: CDR1 SNHLY, CDR2 FYNNEI. CDR3 length: 17 amino acids. The junction had 9 bases not matched to a gene; V was cut back by 1 base and J by 2 bases. The sequenced part of the CDR3 DNA is TGTGCCAGCAGTGAAGGCCCCCCGACAGGGGCGAACTATGGC. It is translated as CASSEGPPTGANYG. The whole CDR3 protein reads CASSEGPPTGANYGYTF.

This clone has at least ten counts. Read coverage stops 3 residues before the CDR3 terminus; the germline J gene supplies the remainder. The genes are TRBV7-2 and TRBJ2-7; D may be TRBD1 (6 bases). The germline V gene encodes CDR1 SGHTA and CDR2 FQGNSA. The CDR3 length is 14 residues. V shed 5 bases and J shed 3 bases, with 14 bases lying between them. CDR3 amino acids: CASSPRRTDYEQYF. The CDR3 DNA, read in part, is TGTGCCAGCAGCCCAAGGCGGACAGACTACGAG.

This clone has ten or more counts. The sequenced fragment ends 3 residues before the CDR3 boundary, so the rest is inferred from the germline J gene. The V gene is TRBV18, the J gene TRBJ1-1; 10 nucleotides line up with TRBD1. Germline V gene lookup returns CDR1 KGHSH and CDR2 LQKENI. The J segment lost 0 bases and the V segment lost 3 bases, leaving 4 bases of the junction unmatched. This CDR3 region has 16 residues. CDR3 region: CASSPRTGGLNTEAFF. Incomplete CDR3 DNA: TGTGCCAGCTCACCCCGGACAGGGGGTTTGAACACTGAA.

This clone came up many times. Incomplete CDR3 DNA: TGCAGTGCGAGGGACAGCTACACAGATACG. Encoded protein: CSARDSYTDT. The full CDR3 is CSARDSYTDTQYF. This sequence joins TRBV20-1 and TRBJ2-3, with 7 bases that match TRBD1. The read gets to within 3 residues of the CDR3 end, and the germline J gene fills in the rest. The CDR3 is made up of 13 amino acids. V dropped 6 bases and J dropped 2; count of bases not matched to a gene: 5. In germline, CDR1 is DFQATT, CDR2 SNEGSKA (reference sequence).

This clone was seen at least ten times. Coverage ceases 3 residues before the CDR3 finishes, and the germline J gene fills in the end. J is TRBJ1-4 and V is TRBV2, with D hard to call. The CDR3 length is 13 residues. Trimming took off 7 bases at V and 8 bases at J, with 14 bases between the two ends. Looked up from germline, CDR1 is SNHLY and CDR2 is FYNNEI. The CDR3 is CASIPITYEKLFF. The sequenced CDR3 bases are TGTGCCAGCATCCCTATCACGTACGAAAAA.

This clone was counted many times. The read falls 3 residues short of the CDR3 end, and the missing part is taken from the germline J gene. The chain joins TRBV20-1 to TRBJ1-3; no firm D call. Trimming removed 3 bases at V and 0 bases at J, with 12 bases between. Germline V gives CDR1 DFQATT, CDR2 SNEGSKA (reference sequence). CDR3 length: 15 residues. This CDR3 reads CSASGQILSGNTIYF. The CDR3 bases that were read are TGCAGTGCTAGTGGGCAGATACTCTCTGGAAACACC.

This clone was observed at least ten times. The CDR3 end lies 3 residues beyond the end of the read and is filled in from the germline J gene. The chain has TRBV2 and TRBJ1-6; tentatively, D is TRBD1 (5 bases). Germline V CDR1 and CDR2: SNHLY, FYNNEI. This CDR3 has 13 amino acids. Deletions cut 5 bases from V and 7 bases from J, with 9 bases between. The chain's CDR3 is CASSQQDNSPLHF. CDR3 DNA, as far as it was read: TGTGCCAGCAGTCAACAGGACAATTCACCC.

This clone was seen repeatedly, ten times or more. The read finishes 3 residues shy of the CDR3 end, and the germline J gene is used to complete it. V and J are TRBV5-5 and TRBJ2-1; D might be TRBD1 (6 bases). CDR1 SGHKS and CDR2 YYEKEE come from the germline V gene (reference sequence). CDR3 size: 13 residues. Trimming took 2 bases from V and 7 from J, leaving 10 bases between them. CDR3 DNA (partial): TGTGCCAGCAGCTTACAGGGTATGAATGAG. Its protein product is CASSLQGMNE. The entire CDR3 sequence reads CASSLQGMNEQFF.

There are many counts of this clone. The CDR3 goes on 3 residues after the read ends, and that part is filled in from the germline J gene. The chain combines TRBV5-1 with TRBJ1-1; tentatively, D is TRBD1 (6 bases). The CDR3 spans 15 residues. Germline V CDR1 and CDR2: SGHRS, YFSETQ. Trimming stripped 0 bases from V and 1 base from J, with 10 bases between. CDR3 protein: CASSLDGQPNTEAFF. The part of the CDR3 DNA that was read is TGCGCCAGCAGCTTGGACGGACAGCCGAACACTGAA.

In its sample, this clone was seen a few times. With the read ending 3 residues before the CDR3 end, the germline J gene is used to fill in that end. The rearrangement links TRBV18 to TRBJ1-2; TRBD1 is a possible D gene (5 bases). Trimming cost V 6 bases and J 3 bases, with 8 bases left between them. The CDR3 covers 12 residues. Germline V gene lookup returns CDR1 KGHSH and CDR2 LQKENI. CDR3 DNA (partial): TGTGCCAGCTCGAGCAGGGACTATGGC. Amino acids: CASSSRDYG. In full, the CDR3 reads CASSSRDYGYTF.

This clone was detected many times. The read falls 3 residues short of the CDR3 end, and the missing part is taken from the germline J gene. V usage is TRBV5-1 and J usage is TRBJ2-3; no definite D call. Germline V gene lookup returns CDR1 SGHRS and CDR2 YFSETQ. CDR3 size: 15 residues. The ends were cut back, 1 base at V and 1 base at J, with 10 bases in the middle. Here the CDR3 reads CASSLSDPGTDTQYF. The sequenced part of the CDR3 DNA is TGCGCCAGCAGCTTGAGCGACCCAGGCACAGATACG.

This clone has at least ten counts. The CDR3 goes on 3 residues after the read ends, and that part is filled in from the germline J gene. The V gene is TRBV7-3, the J gene TRBJ2-7, with D possibly being TRBD2 (6 bases). Trimming left V 3 bases short and J 5 bases short, with 14 bases between. The CDR3 sequence is 14 residues long. Germline loops: CDR1 SGHTA, CDR2 FQGTGA. CDR3 bases read: TGTGCCAGCAGCTTTGGGGGGTTCTATGACGAG. Residues: CASSFGGFYDE. The CDR3 as a whole reads CASSFGGFYDEQYF. Full variable domain (missing parts from reference TRBV7-3 and TRBJ2-7): GAGVSQTPSNKVTEKGKYVELRCDPISGHTALYWYRQSLGQGPEFLIYFQGTGAADDSGLPNDRFFAVRPEGSVSTLKIQRTERGDSAVYLCASSFGGFYDEQYFGPGTRLTVT.

Many counts were recorded for this clone. The read falls 3 residues short of the CDR3 end, and the missing part is taken from the germline J gene. V is TRBV30 and J is TRBJ2-7, with D possibly matching TRBD2 (6 bases). Between the trimmed V and J ends, which lost 0 bases and 2 bases, there was a span of 11 bases. Germline CDR1 GTSNPN, CDR2 SVGIG (reference sequence). The CDR3 contains 14 residues. Incomplete CDR3 DNA: TGTGCCTGGAGTGTAGGTCTAGCGACCTACGAG. As protein: CAWSVGLATYE. The CDR3, in full, reads CAWSVGLATYEQYF.

This clone was seen ten or more times. The DNA ends 3 residues before the CDR3 does, and the rest of the CDR3 is filled in from the germline J gene. V and J are TRBV6-1 and TRBJ2-3; possibly TRBD1 for D (6 bases). Germline CDR1 and CDR2: MNHNS and SASEGT. V was clipped by 4 bases and J by 6 bases, with 20 bases between them. The CDR3 extends over 16 amino acids. CDR3 bases read: TGTGCCAGCAGTGCCAACAGGGCAACCGACGGGGATACG. Its protein is CASSANRATDGDT. The entire CDR3 reads CASSANRATDGDTQYF.

This clone was recorded a few times. Read data end 3 residues before the CDR3 end; the end is taken from the germline J gene. The chain has TRBV19 and TRBJ2-1; TRBD1 might be the D (5 bases). Germline V CDR1 and CDR2: LNHDA, SQIVND (reference sequence). CDR3 size: 16 residues. Trimming stripped 7 bases from V and 1 base from J, with 17 bases between. CDR3 bases read: TGTGCCAGTATCCAGGGTAGGGATCATTCCTACAATGAG. Its translation is CASIQGRDHSYNE. The entire CDR3 protein reads CASIQGRDHSYNEQFF.

This clone has at least ten counts. The CDR3 goes on 3 residues after the read ends, and that part is filled in from the germline J gene. V and J are TRBV18 and TRBJ1-2; D may be TRBD1 (5 bases). The V end lost 0 bases, the J end lost 2 bases, and 13 bases lay between the germline ends. The germline V gene encodes CDR1 KGHSH and CDR2 LQKENI. This CDR3 contains 16 residues. CDR3 in amino acids: CASSPPIQGLNYGYTF. The CDR3 bases that were read are TGTGCCAGCTCACCACCGATTCAGGGCCTGAACTATGGC.

There are many counts of this clone. Read coverage stops 3 residues before the CDR3 terminus; the germline J gene supplies the remainder. The chain is built from TRBV5-1 and TRBJ2-3, with D possibly TRBD2 on 6 matching bases. V shed 0 bases and J shed 0 bases, with 11 bases lying between them. Germline assignment: CDR1 SGHRS and CDR2 YFSETQ. The CDR3 is 16 amino acids. The DNA read from the CDR3 is TGCGCCAGCAGCTTGGGGTTAGCGGCTAGCACAGATACG. This encodes CASSLGLAASTDT. The full CDR3 sequence reads CASSLGLAASTDTQYF.

This clone was recorded a few times. The read terminates 3 residues ahead of where the CDR3 ends, so the germline J gene completes it. The rearrangement uses TRBV7-2 and TRBJ2-1; TRBD2 agrees at 12 bases. This CDR3 has 18 amino acids. Germline CDR1 and CDR2: SGHTA and FQGNSA. Germline trimming cut 0 bases from V and 3 bases from J; bases unmatched to any gene: 6. CDR3 in amino acids: CASSLAASGGVGYNEQFF. CDR3 DNA, as far as it was read: TGTGCCAGCAGCTTAGCGGCTAGCGGGGGGGTCGGCTACAATGAG.

In this sample, this clone turned up many times. The CDR3 is cut off 3 residues early in the read; its end comes from the germline J gene. V gene TRBV24-1 combines with J gene TRBJ2-1; 11 nucleotides align to TRBD1. Germline loops: CDR1 KGHDR, CDR2 SFDVKD. The CDR3 loop spans 17 amino acids. Losses at the gene ends were 3 bases for V and 7 bases for J; bases not matched to a gene: 10. The CDR3 reads CATSDPQGQGASNEQFF. The sequenced CDR3 bases are TGTGCCACCAGTGATCCCCAAGGACAGGGGGCTTCGAATGAG.

In its sample, this clone was seen many times. The sequence runs out 3 residues before the end of the CDR3; the remainder is reconstructed from the germline J gene. The chain links TRBV29-1 to TRBJ2-2; no firm D call. Germline assignment: CDR1 SQVTM and CDR2 ANQGSEA. This CDR3 region has 12 residues. V shed 6 bases and J shed 3 bases, with 8 bases lying between them. Here the CDR3 reads CSVSLYTGELFF. CDR3 DNA, as far as it was read: TGCAGCGTCTCTCTCTACACCGGGGAG.

This clone was counted many times. From the germline J gene comes the end of the CDR3, since the read stops 3 residues before it. The chain is built from TRBV9 and TRBJ2-2; maybe TRBD2 (6 bases). CDR1 is SGDLS, CDR2 YYNGEE, per germline. Trimming cost V 4 bases and J 0 bases, with 16 bases left between them. The CDR3 covers 17 residues. CDR3 DNA (partial): TGTGCCAGCAGCCTCCGCGGGGACGGCGCGAACACCGGGGAG. Protein sequence: CASSLRGDGANTGE. The full CDR3 reads CASSLRGDGANTGELFF.

Many counts were recorded for this clone. Coverage ceases 3 residues before the CDR3 finishes, and the germline J gene fills in the end. The chain carries TRBV4-1 and TRBJ1-2, with D maybe TRBD1 (5 bases). V gave up 2 bases and J gave up 5 bases, with 18 bases separating them. CDR3 size: 16 residues. Germline V CDR1 and CDR2: MGHRA, YSYEKL. CDR3 DNA, as far as it was read: TGCGCCAGCAGCCAACCCACCGGTTCCAGGGAATATGGC. Protein product: CASSQPTGSREYG. The full CDR3 protein reads CASSQPTGSREYGYTF.